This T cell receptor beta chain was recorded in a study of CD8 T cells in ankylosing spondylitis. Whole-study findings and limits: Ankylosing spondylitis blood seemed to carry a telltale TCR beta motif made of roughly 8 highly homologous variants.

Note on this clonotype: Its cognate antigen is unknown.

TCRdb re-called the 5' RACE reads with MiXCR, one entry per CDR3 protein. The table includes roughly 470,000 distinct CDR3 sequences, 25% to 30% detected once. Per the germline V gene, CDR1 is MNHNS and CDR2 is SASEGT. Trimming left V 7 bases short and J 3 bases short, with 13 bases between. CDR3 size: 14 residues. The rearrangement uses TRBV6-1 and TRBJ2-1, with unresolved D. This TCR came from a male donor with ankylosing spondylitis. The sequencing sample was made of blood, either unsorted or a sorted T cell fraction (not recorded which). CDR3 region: CASNPAGIYNEQFF. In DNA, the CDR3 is TGTGCCAGCAACCCAGCCGGAATCTACAATGAGCAGTTCTTC.